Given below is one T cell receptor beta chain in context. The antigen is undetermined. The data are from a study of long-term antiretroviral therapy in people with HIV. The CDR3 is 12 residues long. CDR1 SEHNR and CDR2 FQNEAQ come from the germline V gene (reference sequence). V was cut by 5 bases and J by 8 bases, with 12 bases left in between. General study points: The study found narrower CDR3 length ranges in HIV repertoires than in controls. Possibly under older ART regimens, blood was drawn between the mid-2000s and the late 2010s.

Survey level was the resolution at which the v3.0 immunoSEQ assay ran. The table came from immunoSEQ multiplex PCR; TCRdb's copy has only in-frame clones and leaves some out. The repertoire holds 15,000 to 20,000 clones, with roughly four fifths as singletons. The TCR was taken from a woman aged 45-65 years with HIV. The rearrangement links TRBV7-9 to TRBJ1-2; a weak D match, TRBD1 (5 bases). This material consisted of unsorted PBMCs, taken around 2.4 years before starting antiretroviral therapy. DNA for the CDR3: TGTGCCAGCAGCGCTCCCCAGGGCGGCTACACCTTC. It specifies CASSAPQGGYTF.